These 11 T cell receptor beta chains came from one sample sequenced in a study of shared clonotypes between healthy human individuals. TCRdb keeps only in-frame clones here, not all; method: immunoSEQ multiplex PCR. The table lists 550,000 to 600,000 clones, around 81% of them singletons. The specimen was PBMCs. The receptors here all came from a woman between 40 and 50 years old in good health. Some clones in this sample may be carry-over from other donors' samples.

The V call is TRBV7-2, the J call TRBJ2-7; D is unresolved. V shed 2 bases and J shed 6 bases, with 8 bases lying between them. The CDR3 has 12 residues. In germline, CDR1 is SGHTA, CDR2 FQGNSA. The CDR3 nucleotides read TGTGCCAGCAGCTTACCCGCACTCGAGCAGTACTTC. Residues: CASSLPALEQYF.

The gene calls are TRBV2 and TRBJ1-3, with D unresolved. The germline gives CDR1 SNHLY, CDR2 FYNNEI. This CDR3 spans 14 amino acids. V gave up 7 bases and J gave up 1 base, with 11 bases separating them. CDR3 DNA: TGTGCCAGCATGCGGCTTACTTCTGGAAACACCATATATTTT. Translated, it gives CASMRLTSGNTIYF.

This chain uses TRBV6-6 with TRBJ2-2, with D unclear. Germline values: CDR1 MNHNY, CDR2 SVGAGI (reference sequence). The CDR3 totals 14 residues. V was shortened by 6 bases and J by 2 bases, with 10 bases between the two germline ends. The CDR3 nucleotides read TGTGCCAGCAGCCCCCTAAGCAACACCGGGGAGCTGTTTTTT. It codes for CASSPLSNTGELFF.

The chain uses TRBV7-2 and TRBJ1-3; D is unclear. Trimming took off 3 bases at V and 4 bases at J, with 16 bases between the two ends. The V gene's germline CDR1 is SGHTA and CDR2 FQGNSA. The CDR3 consists of 16 residues. CDR3 in amino acids: CASSFAGLAAGNTIYF. DNA for the CDR3: TGTGCCAGCAGCTTCGCCGGTCTCGCAGCAGGAAACACCATATATTTT.

V gene TRBV7-3 combines with J gene TRBJ1-1, with 9 bases identical to TRBD1. This CDR3 comprises 16 residues. The germline CDR1 and CDR2 sequences are SGHTA and FQGTGA. Trimming cost V 5 bases and J 1 base; bases outside gene matches: 8. The CDR3 sequence is CASSPGQGRSNTEAFF. CDR3 in DNA: TGTGCCAGCAGCCCTGGACAGGGGAGGTCGAACACTGAAGCTTTCTTT.

This chain links TRBV28 with TRBJ2-4; D is unresolved. CDR3 size: 14 residues. Germline CDR1 is MDHEN and CDR2 is SYDVKM. V was pared by 5 bases and J by 3 bases, with 11 bases between. This CDR3 reads CASSGRKGKNIQYF. CDR3 in DNA: TGTGCCAGCAGTGGCAGGAAGGGCAAAAACATTCAGTACTTC. Looking up the rest from reference TRBV28 and TRBJ2-4 gives the full variable domain: DVKVTQSSRYLVKRTGEKVFLECVQDMDHENMFWYRQDPGLGLRLIYFSYDVKMKEKGDIPEGYSVSREKKERFSLILESASTNQTSMYLCASSGRKGKNIQYFGAGTRLSVL.

The CDR3 DNA follows: TGTGCCAGCAGCCTCGGACTGACCCCTACCGATTATGGCTACACCTTC. It encodes CASSLGLTPTDYGYTF. The chain employs TRBV11-3 and TRBJ1-2; D gene ambiguous. CDR1 and CDR2 (germline): SGHNT, YENEEA. CDR3 length: 16 residues. The V end lost 5 bases, the J end lost 5 bases, and 21 bases lay between the germline ends.

This clone appeared a few times. This chain links TRBV2 with TRBJ2-2; 10 bases map to TRBD2. The CDR3 is made up of 16 amino acids. V was clipped by 5 bases and J by 4 bases; unmatched bases: 7. Germline V CDR1 and CDR2: SNHLY, FYNNEI. The CDR3 DNA reads as TGTGCCAGCAGTCGTACTAGCGGGAAAGGCACCGGGGAGCTGTTTTTT. Protein product: CASSRTSGKGTGELFF.

This chain uses TRBV10-2 with TRBJ1-1; the D is unclear. The V end was cut by 10 bases, the J end by 2 bases, with 11 bases between. The germline CDR1 and CDR2 sequences are WSHSY and SAAADI. The CDR3 runs 12 residues. The DNA for the CDR3 is TGCGCCACCTTAGACATTAACACTGAAGCTTTCTTT. Encoded protein: CATLDINTEAFF.

The rearrangement uses TRBV6-5 and TRBJ1-2, with D uncertain. Per germline, CDR1 MNHEY and CDR2 SVGAGI. This CDR3 contains 12 residues. V was pared by 7 bases and J by 7 bases, with 13 bases between. The CDR3 DNA sequence: TGTGCCAGCAAACCGGAGGGAAGTGGCTACACCTTC. Its protein product is CASKPEGSGYTF.

The gene calls are TRBV11-3 and TRBJ2-2; D is unresolved. The CDR3 sequence is 12 residues long. Trimming stripped 3 bases from V and 5 bases from J, with 4 bases between. Germline V gene lookup returns CDR1 SGHNT and CDR2 YENEEA. The CDR3 DNA reads as TGTGCCAGCAGCTTCGGAACCGGGGAGCTGTTTTTT. The encoded protein is CASSFGTGELFF.